A selection of T cell receptor beta chains follows, all from one sample in a study of blood T cells in healthy people across ages. TCRdb used MiXCR to reprocess the 5' RACE reads, holding one entry per CDR3 protein. The repertoire has about 1,600,000 distinct CDR3 sequences, about 43% of them found once; the top ten carry roughly 8.2%. The sequencing input was blood. The source is a woman younger than 35 in good health. Both conserved end residues are part of each CDR3. Each record gives: clone size, V gene, J gene, D gene, CDR3 DNA, CDR3 protein. A D gene is named only where the DNA matches it firmly. Some rows mark clone size as missing; the rest say once, few, many or name a class of expanded clone.

size: few; V: TRBV20-1; J: TRBJ1-6; D: TRBD1; DNA: TGCAGTGCTCCCTTGGACAGGGGTAGGAATTCACCCCTCCACTTT; CDR3: CSAPLDRGRNSPLHF
size: NA; V: TRBV20-1; J: TRBJ2-3; D: NA; DNA: TGCAGTGCTCGGACAATAAGCTCAGATACGCAGTATTTT; CDR3: CSARTISSDTQYF
size: few; V: TRBV12-3/TRBV12-4; J: TRBJ1-6; D: TRBD1; DNA: TGTGCCAGCAAGCAACAGGGGGCCCATAATTCACCCCTCCACTTT; CDR3: CASKQQGAHNSPLHF
size: few; V: TRBV20-1; J: TRBJ2-1; D: NA; DNA: TGCAGTGCTAGATTACCCCGTAGGGGAGACAATGAGCAGTTCTTC; CDR3: CSARLPRRGDNEQFF
size: NA; V: TRBV7-2; J: TRBJ1-2; D: NA; DNA: TGTGCCAGCAGCTTAGCGGGCCATGGAGCGGGGGGCTACACCTTC; CDR3: CASSLAGHGAGGYTF
size: NA; V: TRBV29-1; J: TRBJ1-3; D: NA; DNA: TGCAGCGTTGCACTTGGGACGGACGGCGGAAACACCATATATTTT; CDR3: CSVALGTDGGNTIYF
size: NA; V: TRBV6-5; J: TRBJ2-5; D: NA; DNA: TGTGCCAGCAGTTGGCAGGGGGGGAAAGCGGAGACCCAGTACTTC; CDR3: CASSWQGGKAETQYF
size: NA; V: TRBV6-5; J: TRBJ2-1; D: TRBD1; DNA: TGTGCCAGCAGCTACGGGCAGGGGGCTTACAATGAGCAGTTCTTC; CDR3: CASSYGQGAYNEQFF
size: NA; V: TRBV10-3; J: TRBJ2-2; D: NA; DNA: TGTGCCATCAGTGGGTCCCACACCGGGGAGCTGTTTTTT; CDR3: CAISGSHTGELFF
size: few; V: TRBV10-3; J: TRBJ1-1; D: NA; DNA: TGTGCCATCAGTGAGTCGGGAGGGACGGCTTTCTTT; CDR3: CAISESGGTAFF
size: few; V: TRBV7-3; J: TRBJ2-1; D: TRBD1; DNA: TGTGCCAGCAGCTTGGGACAGGGGAAGACCTCGAATGAGCAGTTCTTC; CDR3: CASSLGQGKTSNEQFF
size: few; V: TRBV20-1; J: TRBJ2-5; D: NA; DNA: TGCAGTGCTAGGCCCAACAATGAGCAGTACTTC; CDR3: CSARPNNEQYF
size: NA; V: TRBV6-2/TRBV6-3; J: TRBJ1-3; D: NA; DNA: TGTGCCAGCAGTGACGGCCAGGGAAACACCATATATTTT; CDR3: CASSDGQGNTIYF
size: NA; V: TRBV12-5; J: TRBJ2-1; D: NA; DNA: TGTGCTAGTGGTCCCGTAGCAACCCCCTACAATGAGCAGTTCTTC; CDR3: CASGPVATPYNEQFF
size: NA; V: TRBV24-1; J: TRBJ2-1; D: TRBD1; DNA: TGTGCCACCAGTGACCTCGTACAGGGGCCTAGGTTCTTC; CDR3: CATSDLVQGPRFF
size: NA; V: TRBV7-9; J: TRBJ1-2; D: NA; DNA: TGTGCCAGCGGCTCGACCGGGGACATCTATGGCTACACCTTC; CDR3: CASGSTGDIYGYTF
size: NA; V: TRBV12-3/TRBV12-4; J: TRBJ2-7; D: NA; DNA: TGTGCCAGCAGTTTGTTCCAGGGACCCTACGAGCAGTACTTC; CDR3: CASSLFQGPYEQYF
size: NA; V: TRBV5-1; J: TRBJ2-5; D: TRBD2; DNA: TGCGCCAGCAGCCCAAGTACTAGCGGGGGCCACCAAGAGACCCAGTACTTC; CDR3: CASSPSTSGGHQETQYF
size: few; V: TRBV20-1; J: TRBJ2-4; D: NA; DNA: TGCAGTGCTAGTGGCAGCCTGCTAGCCAAAAACATTCAGTACTTC; CDR3: CSASGSLLAKNIQYF
size: NA; V: TRBV24-1; J: TRBJ2-1; D: NA; DNA: TGTGCCACACAGCGGGCAGATGACAATGAGCAGTTCTTC; CDR3: CATQRADDNEQFF
size: NA; V: TRBV4-1; J: TRBJ2-1; D: NA; DNA: TGCGCCAGCAGCCGCGGCCCTAGCTTTGCGGGAAGCTCCTACAATGAGCAGTTCTTC; CDR3: CASSRGPSFAGSSYNEQFF
size: NA; V: TRBV7-2; J: TRBJ2-7; D: NA; DNA: TGTGCCAGCAGGGCCGGGTTCCCCTACGAGCAGTACTTC; CDR3: CASRAGFPYEQYF
size: NA; V: TRBV29-1; J: TRBJ1-4; D: NA; DNA: TGCAGCGTTGAAGGCCACAGGAGCCAGGGACTGTTTTTT; CDR3: CSVEGHRSQGLFF
size: few; V: TRBV28; J: TRBJ1-2; D: NA; DNA: TGTGCCAGCAGTTTTACCAGATTAAACTATGGCTACACCTTC; CDR3: CASSFTRLNYGYTF
size: NA; V: TRBV12-3/TRBV12-4; J: TRBJ2-3; D: TRBD1; DNA: TGTGCCAGCAGCCCAAACAGGGGAGATACGCAGTATTTT; CDR3: CASSPNRGDTQYF
size: many; V: TRBV5-1; J: TRBJ1-1; D: NA; DNA: TGCGCCAGCAGCTCCGGACAGCCGAACACTGAAGCTTTCTTT; CDR3: CASSSGQPNTEAFF
size: NA; V: TRBV7-9; J: TRBJ1-4; D: NA; DNA: TGTGCCAGCAGCTTAAGGGAGGGGAGAGGCGAAAAACTGTTTTTT; CDR3: CASSLREGRGEKLFF
size: few; V: TRBV20-1; J: TRBJ1-4; D: NA; DNA: TGCAGTGCTAGAGGCCGGGGGAGCCCGGACGCCTATAGAAAACTGTTTTTT; CDR3: CSARGRGSPDAYRKLFF
size: many; V: TRBV20-1; J: TRBJ1-4; D: NA; DNA: TGCAGTGCACGACCAGGAGGGAATAAAGAAAAACTGTTTTTT; CDR3: CSARPGGNKEKLFF
size: NA; V: TRBV6-5; J: TRBJ2-3; D: TRBD2; DNA: TGTGCCAGCAGTTTCCGGGGGGAACTAGCGAGCACAGATACGCAGTATTTT; CDR3: CASSFRGELASTDTQYF
size: many; V: TRBV28; J: TRBJ2-7; D: NA; DNA: TGTGCCAGCAGTCCCTACTACGAGCAGTACTTC; CDR3: CASSPYYEQYF
size: NA; V: TRBV27; J: TRBJ2-7; D: NA; DNA: TGTGCCAGCTCCCGGGTCGACGAGCAGTACTTC; CDR3: CASSRVDEQYF
size: NA; V: TRBV9; J: TRBJ1-1; D: NA; DNA: TGTGCCAGCAGCGTCATGGGGGTGAACACTGAAGCTTTCTTT; CDR3: CASSVMGVNTEAFF
size: NA; V: TRBV7-9; J: TRBJ2-5; D: NA; DNA: TGTGCCAGCAGGCCGGCCGGGGAGACCCAGTACTTC; CDR3: CASRPAGETQYF
size: NA; V: TRBV11-2; J: TRBJ1-2; D: NA; DNA: TGTGCCAGTCCGGCCGGGGGGAAGAATGGCTACACCTTC; CDR3: CASPAGGKNGYTF
size: few; V: TRBV9; J: TRBJ2-7; D: NA; DNA: TGTGCCAGCAGCGTAGGGTCTAACCAAGTCTACGAGCAGTACTTC; CDR3: CASSVGSNQVYEQYF
size: NA; V: TRBV28; J: TRBJ2-3; D: TRBD2; DNA: TGTGCCAGCAGTTTAAACCACCCTCTAGCGGGGGGGGTAAGGACGCAGTATTTT; CDR3: CASSLNHPLAGGVRTQYF
size: few; V: TRBV12-5; J: TRBJ2-4; D: NA; DNA: TGTGCTAGTGGTTTCCCCTCGAACGAGTACTTC; CDR3: CASGFPSNEYF
size: NA; V: TRBV28; J: TRBJ2-1; D: TRBD2; DNA: TGTGCCAGCAGTACTAGCGGGAGTGGATCGGATGAGCAGTTCTTC; CDR3: CASSTSGSGSDEQFF
size: NA; V: TRBV7-9; J: TRBJ1-1; D: NA; DNA: TGTGCCAGCAGCTTAAGGGTGCCCTTTTCGGCCAGCACTGAAGCTTTCTTT; CDR3: CASSLRVPFSASTEAFF
size: few; V: TRBV18; J: TRBJ2-5; D: NA; DNA: TGTGCCAGCAGCCCCCGGCGAGAGACCCAGTACTTC; CDR3: CASSPRRETQYF
size: NA; V: TRBV7-3; J: TRBJ2-4; D: TRBD2; DNA: TGTGCCAGCAGCTTAATCGCGGGGGGGACCTTGGGAGCCAAAAACATTCAGTACTTC; CDR3: CASSLIAGGTLGAKNIQYF
size: few; V: TRBV4-1; J: TRBJ1-6; D: TRBD1; DNA: TGCGCCAGCAGCCAAGATGACAGGGGGCGAGGTAATTCACCCCTCCACTTT; CDR3: CASSQDDRGRGNSPLHF